Below, 4 T cell receptor beta chains from the same sample are listed, as sequenced in a study of shared clonotypes between healthy human individuals. Using immunoSEQ multiplex PCR, the repertoire was profiled, and TCRdb retains in-frame clones only, with some absent. The table shows about 2.3 million clones, with approximately 93% occurring only once. The sample comprised naive CD4+ T cells from PBMCs. Subset indicated: CD45RA+ positively selected. These receptors were obtained from a man aged 18 to 30 in good health. Some clones in this sample may be carry-over from other donors' samples.

This chain uses TRBV28 with TRBJ2-5; unclear D gene. The CDR3 loop spans 13 amino acids. The germline V gene has CDR1 MDHEN and CDR2 SYDVKM. V was clipped by 5 bases and J by 7 bases, with 14 bases between them. The CDR3, as DNA: TGTGCCAGCAGTGGACCGACCCCCAGGACCCAGTACTTC. Protein: CASSGPTPRTQYF.

The chain employs TRBV6-1 and TRBJ1-5; D is uncertain. The CDR3 totals 14 residues. The germline V gene has CDR1 MNHNS and CDR2 SASEGT. Trimming took off 10 bases at V and 1 base at J, with 14 bases between the two ends. DNA for the CDR3: TGTGCCATCGAAACCGGTGGGAGCAATCAGCCCCAGCATTTT. This gives the protein CAIETGGSNQPQHF.

This chain joins TRBV7-9 and TRBJ2-1; D tentatively reads TRBD1 or TRBD2 (5 bases each). This CDR3 contains 14 residues. Germline CDR1 reads SEHNR; CDR2 reads FQNEAQ (reference sequence). V shed 8 bases and J shed 1 base, with 12 bases lying between them. The CDR3 loop is CASARDASYNEQFF. The CDR3 DNA follows: TGTGCCAGCGCCCGGGACGCTTCCTACAATGAGCAGTTCTTC.

The chain joins TRBV29-1 to TRBJ2-7; possibly TRBD2 for D (5 bases). Trimming shortened V by 4 bases and J by 4 bases, and 17 bases separated the two germline ends. Looked up from germline, CDR1 is SQVTM and CDR2 is ANQGSEA. The CDR3 runs 14 residues. The DNA for the CDR3 is TGCAGCGTTGTAGGGCTTCGGACTGATTACGAGCAGTACTTC. Translating it yields CSVVGLRTDYEQYF.